One sample yielded the 27 T cell receptor beta chains listed below, sequenced in a study of Graves' ophthalmopathy and Graves' hyperthyroidism. Researchers took RNA transcripts and amplified TCR beta CDR3 regions from them. Scientists carried out first-round RT-PCR using HTBI primers and then a second-round multiplex PCR. TCRdb reanalysed the multiplex PCR reads using MiXCR and keeps one entry per CDR3 protein. The sample contains hundreds of thousands of distinct CDR3 sequences, roughly 39% of which appear only once. Sample: peripheral blood. The receptors derive from an adult man with Graves' ophthalmopathy.

V usage is TRBV9 and J usage is TRBJ1-2, with 8 bases lining up with TRBD1. CDR3 length: 15 amino acids. Germline V lookup: CDR1 SGDLS, CDR2 YYNGEE. Trimming took 7 bases from V and 2 from J; bases not matched to a gene: 10. The CDR3 loop reads CASSPGQGVNYGYTF. CDR3 nucleotides: TGTGCCAGCTCTCCCGGACAGGGAGTCAACTATGGCTACACCTTC.

This clonotype was detected a few times. The V gene is TRBV7-9, the J gene TRBJ2-2; TRBD1 aligns across 7 bases. The CDR3 length is 15 residues. After removal of 5 bases from V and 4 bases from J, the junction contained 7 bases not matched to a gene. Germline assignment: CDR1 SEHNR and CDR2 FQNEAQ (reference sequence). The CDR3 bases are TGTGCCAGCAGCCAGAGGGGGCGAGGCACCGGGGAGCTGTTTTTT. Protein sequence: CASSQRGRGTGELFF.

The chain links TRBV29-1 to TRBJ2-7; 7 bases line up with TRBD2. The junction had 14 bases not matched to a gene; V was cut back by 7 bases and J by 5 bases. Germline-derived CDR1 and CDR2 are SQVTM and ANQGSEA. This CDR3 is built from 14 residues. The CDR3 sequence: CSAMTLAGAHEQYF. The CDR3 DNA is TGCAGCGCCATGACCTTGGCGGGAGCCCACGAGCAGTACTTC.

This clonotype was counted between two and nine times. The chain recombines TRBV27 with TRBJ1-2; D possibly corresponds to TRBD1 (6 bases). V gave up 5 bases and J gave up 6 bases, with 19 bases separating them. Germline CDR1 reads MNHEY; CDR2 reads SMNVEV (reference sequence). The CDR3 runs 15 residues. The chain's CDR3 is CASSPRGPGGNGYTF. As DNA, the CDR3 is TGTGCCAGCAGTCCCAGGGGACCGGGGGGAAATGGCTACACCTTC.

This clonotype was picked up many times. V is TRBV7-9 and J is TRBJ1-4, with 7 nucleotides matching TRBD1. J lost 7 bases, V lost 4 bases, and 9 bases had no gene match. The CDR3 totals 15 residues. Germline CDR1 reads SEHNR; CDR2 reads FQNEAQ (reference sequence). The CDR3: CASSSNRGGGEKLFF. DNA for the CDR3: TGTGCCAGCAGCTCTAACAGGGGAGGAGGTGAAAAACTGTTTTTT. The variable domain in full, completed from reference TRBV7-9 and TRBJ1-4, reads DTGVSQNPRHKITKRGQNVTFRCDPISEHNRLYWYRQTLGQGPEFLTYFQNEAQLEKSRLLSDRFSAERPKGSFSTLEIQRTEQGDSAMYLCASSSNRGGGEKLFFGSGTQLSVL.

The chain has TRBV9 and TRBJ2-7; D uncertain. CDR1 SGDLS and CDR2 YYNGEE come from the germline V gene. Trimming removed 4 bases from V and 2 bases from J, with 13 bases in between. The CDR3 length is 14 residues. For the CDR3, the DNA is TGTGCCAGCAGCCAAGATTGGGCCCCCTACGAGCAGTACTTC. As protein: CASSQDWAPYEQYF.

This clonotype was recorded only once. A junction end diverges from the germline sequence, so it may reflect a read error. The V gene is TRBV10-3, the J gene TRBJ1-2; 8 bases are a match to TRBD1. Germline CDR1 is ENHRY and CDR2 is SYGVKD. The CDR3 consists of 15 residues. CDR3 sequence reads: CASSYRGTPDYGYTF. The CDR3 DNA is TGTGCCAGCAGTTACAGGGGGACACCTGACTATGGCTACACCTTC.

Points on this clonotype: No conserved phenylalanine or tryptophan ends this CDR3, so it is likely a read error. The V call is TRBV7-9, the J call TRBJ2-5, with D perhaps TRBD1 or TRBD2 (6 bases each). The CDR3 runs to 14 residues. V lost 4 bases and J lost 7, with 16 bases in between. Germline V gene lookup returns CDR1 SEHNR and CDR2 FQNEAQ (reference sequence). CDR3 sequence reads: CASSSGTSGRTQYS. CDR3 nucleotide sequence: TGTGCCAGCAGCTCCGGGACAAGCGGGCGGACCCAGTACTCC.

This rearrangement joins TRBV10-3 to TRBJ1-2, with D uncertain. Germline V gene sequence: CDR1 ENHRY, CDR2 SYGVKD. The CDR3 has 14 amino acids. The V end lost 5 bases, the J end lost 7 bases, and 17 bases lay between the germline ends. CDR3 in DNA: TGTGCCATCAGTTACAATCCGGGAATGGGTGGCTACACCTTC. Protein sequence: CAISYNPGMGGYTF.

This clonotype has ten or more counts. The CDR3 DNA reads as TGTGCCAGCAGTGTTTACAGGGAGAACTATGGCTACACCTTC. It translates to CASSVYRENYGYTF. The chain recombines TRBV2 with TRBJ1-2; D is possibly TRBD1 (6 bases). Germline V CDR1 and CDR2: SNHLY, FYNNEI. Between the trimmed V and J ends, which lost 4 bases and 2 bases, there was a span of 11 bases. The CDR3 is made up of 14 amino acids.

This clonotype was picked up many times. The V and J genes are TRBV10-3 and TRBJ1-1; TRBD1 might be the D (6 bases). CDR1 and CDR2 (germline): ENHRY, SYGVKD. The CDR3 has 17 amino acids. Trimming pared 0 bases from V and 4 bases from J, leaving 18 bases between. The CDR3 spells CAISESGQPGASTEAFF. DNA for the CDR3: TGTGCCATCAGTGAGTCAGGTCAGCCAGGGGCAAGCACTGAAGCTTTCTTT.

The chain couples TRBV7-2 to TRBJ1-1; TRBD1 is a possible D gene (6 bases). The length of the CDR3 is 15 residues. V was trimmed by 5 bases and J by 1 base, leaving 14 bases between them. Germline V gives CDR1 SGHTA, CDR2 FQGNSA. CDR3 residues: CASSPQGHSNTEAFF. CDR3 coding DNA: TGTGCCAGCAGCCCCCAGGGACATTCGAACACTGAAGCTTTCTTT.

This clonotype showed up just a few times. This chain links TRBV6-5 with TRBJ2-7; 10 bases are a match to TRBD1. Germline trimming cut 7 bases from V and 3 bases from J; bases unmatched to any gene: 12. Germline V gene lookup returns CDR1 MNHEY and CDR2 SVGAGI. There are 16 residues in the CDR3. This CDR3 is CASTKSVGTGVYEQYF. The CDR3 region has the DNA TGTGCCAGCACCAAATCGGTCGGGACAGGGGTCTACGAGCAGTACTTC.

The CDR3 sequence: CASSLTGTGAGELFF. The CDR3 coding sequence is TGTGCCAGCAGCTTAACCGGGACAGGGGCCGGGGAGCTGTTTTTT. The V gene is TRBV7-6, the J gene TRBJ2-2; 10 nucleotides line up with TRBD1. Germline values: CDR1 SGHVS, CDR2 FNYEAQ. The V and J ends lost 2 bases and 6 bases, in that order; junction bases with no gene match: 3. The CDR3 sequence is 15 residues long.

The rearrangement joins TRBV25-1 to TRBJ2-7; TRBD1 matches at 11 bases. V shed 6 bases and J 5 bases; nucleotides not matched to a gene: 6. Germline V gene data show CDR1 as MGHDK and CDR2 as SYGVNS. The CDR3 runs 14 residues. This chain's CDR3 is CASSRDRGYDEQYF. The CDR3 DNA is TGTGCCAGCAGCCGGGACAGGGGGTACGACGAGCAGTACTTC.

About this clonotype itself: A read error may account for a junction end that differs from germline. V and J are TRBV10-3 and TRBJ1-2; D call uncertain. This CDR3 has 14 residues. CDR1 and CDR2 (germline): ENHRY, SYGVKD. This CDR3 is CASSYLGSSYGYTF. The CDR3 coding sequence is TGTGCCAGCAGTTATCTAGGCAGTTCCTATGGCTACACCTTC.

About this clonotype itself: Germline and junction disagree at one end, which may indicate a read error. This chain uses TRBV7-4 with TRBJ2-7; 8 nucleotides match TRBD2. Germline-derived CDR1 and CDR2 are SGHVT and SQSDAQ. The CDR3 consists of 16 residues. As DNA, the CDR3 is TGCGCCAGCAGCCAAGAAGGTGGCGGGGGGCCCTACGAGCAGTACTTC. Translated, it gives CASSQEGGGGPYEQYF.

This chain links TRBV7-9 with TRBJ2-5; the D call may be TRBD1 or TRBD2 (7 bases each). This CDR3 has 15 residues. From germline, CDR1 is SEHNR and CDR2 FQNEAQ (reference sequence). V lost 5 bases and J lost 2, with 15 bases in between. The CDR3 DNA follows: TGTGCCAGCAGCCCCAGGGGGGGGAGGCAAGAGACCCAGTACTTC. The encoded protein is CASSPRGGRQETQYF.

The gene calls are TRBV9 and TRBJ1-3; D remains ambiguous. The CDR3 extends over 13 amino acids. The germline gives CDR1 SGDLS, CDR2 YYNGEE. Trimming took 4 bases from V and 2 from J, leaving 7 bases between them. The chain's CDR3 is CASSSLAGNTIYF. In nucleotides, the CDR3 is TGTGCCAGCAGCTCCCTTGCTGGAAACACCATATATTTT.

Only one count was recorded for this clonotype. V is TRBV7-2 and J is TRBJ1-2, with D tentatively TRBD1 (5 bases). In germline, CDR1 is SGHTA, CDR2 FQGNSA. This CDR3 has 14 residues. Trimming took off 8 bases at V and 8 bases at J, with 21 bases between the two ends. The CDR3 sequence: CASVEGVRASGYTF. The CDR3 DNA follows: TGTGCCAGCGTTGAAGGGGTGAGGGCCTCAGGCTACACCTTC.

This clonotype has just a few counts. The rearrangement joins TRBV27 to TRBJ2-7, with D maybe TRBD1 (5 bases). The V gene's germline CDR1 is MNHEY and CDR2 SMNVEV (reference sequence). Trimming pared 6 bases from V and 2 bases from J, leaving 17 bases between. The CDR3 totals 15 residues. The CDR3 reads CASREIGHSTYEQYF. The DNA of the CDR3 is TGTGCCAGCAGGGAGATTGGACACTCAACCTACGAGCAGTACTTC.

This clonotype showed up many times. The V gene is TRBV24-1, the J gene TRBJ2-2, with TRBD2 matching 8 bases. Germline CDR1 is KGHDR and CDR2 is SFDVKD. V lost 3 bases, J lost 5 bases, and 4 bases stayed unmatched. CDR3 length: 15 residues. The CDR3 DNA follows: TGTGCCACCAGTGATCCAGCGGGAGTTACCGGGGAGCTGTTTTTT. Its protein is CATSDPAGVTGELFF.

This sequence joins TRBV25-1 and TRBJ1-3; a possible D gene is TRBD1 (5 bases). This CDR3 is built from 15 residues. Germline V gene data show CDR1 as MGHDK and CDR2 as SYGVNS. Trimming took 9 bases from V and 0 from J, leaving 15 bases between them. The CDR3 loop is CARKTVSGSGNTIYF. The CDR3 coding sequence is TGTGCCAGAAAGACAGTTAGCGGCTCTGGAAACACCATATATTTT.

This chain connects TRBV29-1 to TRBJ2-5, with D possibly called TRBD1 or TRBD2 (5 bases each). V was shortened by 7 bases and J by 5 bases, with 11 bases between the two germline ends. The CDR3 loop spans 11 amino acids. In germline, CDR1 is SQVTM, CDR2 ANQGSEA. CDR3 nucleotides: TGCAGCGGTGCCGGGACGGAGACCCAGTACTTC. Protein product: CSGAGTETQYF.

This clonotype was counted at least ten times. J is TRBJ1-1 and V is TRBV14, with D possibly TRBD1 on 6 matching bases. Trimming removed 1 base from V and 3 bases from J, with 9 bases in between. The CDR3 runs 14 residues. In germline, CDR1 is SGHDN, CDR2 FVKESK. This chain's CDR3 is CASSQARGDTEAFF. CDR3 nucleotide sequence: TGTGCCAGCAGCCAAGCCAGGGGCGACACTGAAGCTTTCTTT.

This clonotype was counted many times. The chain employs TRBV20-1 and TRBJ1-4, with D possibly being TRBD1 (5 bases). Per germline, CDR1 DFQATT and CDR2 SNEGSKA (reference sequence). V gave up 1 base and J gave up 8 bases, with 5 bases separating them. This CDR3 has 11 amino acids. The CDR3 bases are TGCAGTGCTAGAGGGGGGGAAAAACTGTTTTTT. Residues: CSARGGEKLFF.

This clonotype was found a few times. J is TRBJ1-2 and V is TRBV20-1; D is unclear. The V gene's germline CDR1 is DFQATT and CDR2 SNEGSKA (reference sequence). Deletions cut 0 bases from V and 4 bases from J, with 9 bases between. There are 13 residues in the CDR3. The CDR3 DNA follows: TGCAGTGCTAGAGATTCCAGGTTCTATGGCTACACCTTC. As protein: CSARDSRFYGYTF.